These T cell receptor beta chains were read from a single sample in a study of shared T cell receptors in the human thymus. Here immunoSEQ multiplex PCR was the method, and the copy in TCRdb shows in-frame clones only, minus some. The sample carries 640,000 or so clones, around 87% recorded once. The sample was also linked to a second study, of human thymus T cells.

The sample consisted of thymocytes. The source of these receptors is a boy younger than two with a congenital heart defect. The CDR3 runs from the conserved cysteine through the conserved F or W. D genes are given only for firm matches. Expanded clones get a size class; other rows say once, few or many, or leave the size out.

CDR3 length | D gene | clone size | J gene | V gene | CDR3 DNA | CDR3 protein
18 | TRBD2 | NA | TRBJ2-1 | TRBV5-1 | TGCGCCAGCAGCTTGGGGAGACTAGCGGGAGGATACTACAATGAGCAGTTCTTC | CASSLGRLAGGYYNEQFF
13 | TRBD1 | NA | TRBJ2-1 | TRBV28 | TGTGCCAGCAGACGGGACAGGGACTATGAGCAGTTCTTC | CASRRDRDYEQFF
12 | NA | NA | TRBJ1-2 | TRBV29-1 | TGCAGCGCCCTTAGGGGGTGGTATGGCTACACCTTC | CSALRGWYGYTF
15 | NA | NA | TRBJ1-2 | TRBV29-1 | TGCAGCGTTGAAGATCCCCAGGGGAGTAACTATGGCTACACCTTC | CSVEDPQGSNYGYTF
15 | NA | NA | TRBJ2-7 | TRBV12-2 | TGTGCAAGTCGACCACCTACTAGACCCTCCTACGAGCAGTACTTC | CASRPPTRPSYEQYF
13 | TRBD1 | NA | TRBJ1-2 | TRBV7-6 | TGTGCCAGCAGCCCGAGGACAGGGGATGGCTACACCTTC | CASSPRTGDGYTF
14 | NA | NA | TRBJ1-6 | TRBV4-1 | TGCGCCAGCAGTCCCCGGGAGGGCCAATCACCCCTCCACTTT | CASSPREGQSPLHF
12 | NA | few | TRBJ1-6 | TRBV21-1 | TGTGCCGCACAGCTCTATAATTCACCCCTCCACTTT | CAAQLYNSPLHF
19 | TRBD1 | NA | TRBJ2-7 | TRBV7-9 | TGTGCCAGCAGCTCTAACCCCATAATCCACCAGGGGGACGATTACGAGCAGTACTTC | CASSSNPIIHQGDDYEQYF
15 | TRBD1 | NA | TRBJ1-1 | TRBV29-1 | TGCAGCGTAGATACACCACAGGGGTGGGGCACTGAAGCTTTCTTT | CSVDTPQGWGTEAFF
12 | NA | NA | TRBJ2-7 | TRBV5-4 | TGTGCCAGCAGCTTGGACAGGGACGAGCAGTACTTC | CASSLDRDEQYF
16 | NA | NA | TRBJ2-1 | TRBV5-1 | TGCGCCAGCAGCTCAGTCCCAGGGAACTCCTACAATGAGCAGTTCTTC | CASSSVPGNSYNEQFF
16 | TRBD2 | NA | TRBJ2-3 | TRBV27 | TGTGCCAGCAGTTTACTGGCGGGAGGCCTCACAGATACGCAGTATTTT | CASSLLAGGLTDTQYF
15 | NA | few | TRBJ2-3 | TRBV7-2 | TGTGCCAGCAGCTTAGCAGGGGTTAGCACAGATACGCAGTATTTT | CASSLAGVSTDTQYF
15 | NA | NA | TRBJ1-2 | TRBV10-3 | TGTGCCATCACCCTTGGGCAGGGGAGTAACTATGGCTACACCTTC | CAITLGQGSNYGYTF
16 | NA | NA | TRBJ1-1 | TRBV2 | TGTGCCAGCAGTGAGCGGCAGGGCCTTATGAACACTGAAGCTTTCTTT | CASSERQGLMNTEAFF
14 | NA | NA | TRBJ2-7 | TRBV18 | TGTGCCAGCTCACCCATACGAGCATCCTACGAGCAGTACTTC | CASSPIRASYEQYF
15 | TRBD1 | NA | TRBJ1-5 | TRBV5-8 | TGTGCCAGCAGCTTCCCCAGGGGGCGCCGGCAGCCCCAGCATTTT | CASSFPRGRRQPQHF
13 | NA | NA | TRBJ1-4 | TRBV9 | TGTGCCAGCAGCGTCGGAGGGACGGAAAAACTGTTTTTT | CASSVGGTEKLFF
16 | TRBD2 | NA | TRBJ2-7 | TRBV5-1 | TGCGCCAGCAGCCTAGGACTAGCGGGAGAAAACTACGAGCAGTACTTC | CASSLGLAGENYEQYF
13 | NA | NA | TRBJ2-7 | TRBV29-1 | TGCAGCGTTGTACGGACTCGCCCGTACGAGCAGTACTTC | CSVVRTRPYEQYF
14 | TRBD2 | NA | TRBJ2-5 | TRBV5-1 | TGCGCCAGCAGCCCGGGGGGGCGGCAAGAGACCCAGTACTTC | CASSPGGRQETQYF
15 | NA | NA | TRBJ2-5 | TRBV27 | TGTGCCAGCAGAGGGAAGACAGACATTAAAGAGACCCAGTACTTC | CASRGKTDIKETQYF
19 | NA | NA | TRBJ1-2 | TRBV9 | TGTGCCAGCAGCCCTCGTAGTCCCAGAAAGGGGGACCCTCACTATGGCTACACCTTC | CASSPRSPRKGDPHYGYTF
18 | NA | NA | TRBJ2-2 | TRBV4-3 | TGCGCCAGCAGCCGCTCACTTTCCGGGACTCGTAAGGGCGGGGAGCTGTTTTTT | CASSRSLSGTRKGGELFF
19 | NA | NA | TRBJ2-1 | TRBV28 | TGTGCCAGCAGTTTTTCCAGGGTTGGGGGGCTCAAACTAGCGCCAAACGGGTTCTTC | CASSFSRVGGLKLAPNGFF
18 | NA | NA | TRBJ1-1 | TRBV7-9 | TGTGCCAGCTGCCCCCCAGGGAATCCCTCTTTTGGGGACACTGAAGCTTTCTTT | CASCPPGNPSFGDTEAFF
18 | TRBD1 | once | TRBJ1-4 | TRBV5-8 | TGTGCCAGCAGCCGGACCCGACAGGGCCCCCCACCTAATGAAAAACTGTTTTTT | CASSRTRQGPPPNEKLFF
15 | NA | NA | TRBJ2-1 | TRBV5-1 | TGCGCCAGCAGCTTGACGCTCCCGTGGCATGATGAGCAGTTCTTC | CASSLTLPWHDEQFF